Shown below are 26 T cell receptor beta chains from a single sample sequenced in a study of control samples from healthy donors and cancer patients. TCRdb's copy holds only in-frame clones and misses some; the assay was immunoSEQ multiplex PCR. The table includes some 80,000 clones, around 92% detected once. The sample consisted of blood. The receptors were sampled from a woman in her fifties or sixties in good health.

This chain connects TRBV9 to TRBJ1-3; TRBD1 is a possible D gene (6 bases). V was shortened by 0 bases and J by 0 bases, with 13 bases between the two germline ends. Germline V CDR1 and CDR2: SGDLS, YYNGEE. This CDR3 contains 17 residues. CDR3 amino acids: CASSVAQGGNSGNTIYF. The CDR3, as DNA: TGTGCCAGCAGCGTAGCTCAAGGGGGGAACTCTGGAAACACCATATATTTT. The whole variable domain, remainder taken from reference TRBV9 and TRBJ1-3, is DSGVTQTPKHLITATGQRVTLRCSPRSGDLSVYWYQQSLDQGLQFLIQYYNGEERAKGNILERFSAQQFPDLHSELNLSSLELGDSALYFCASSVAQGGNSGNTIYFGEGSWLTVV.

For the CDR3, the DNA is TGCGCCAGCAGACCAACCTGGACTAGCAGCCAAGAGACCCAGTACTTC. It is translated as CASRPTWTSSQETQYF. This chain joins TRBV5-1 and TRBJ2-5; 8 nucleotides match TRBD2. Germline-derived CDR1 and CDR2 are SGHRS and YFSETQ. The V and J ends lost 5 bases and 1 base, in that order; junction bases with no gene match: 10. The CDR3 is made up of 16 amino acids. The variable domain in full, with the rest retrieved from reference TRBV5-1 and TRBJ2-5, is KAGVTQTPRYLIKTRGQQVTLSCSPISGHRSVSWYQQTPGQGLQFLFEYFSETQRNKGNFPGRFSGRQFSNSRSEMNVSTLELGDSALYLCASRPTWTSSQETQYFGPGTRLLVL.

The V call is TRBV7-2, the J call TRBJ2-1; D possibly corresponds to TRBD1 (5 bases). CDR1 and CDR2 from the germline V gene are SGHTA and FQGNSA. The CDR3 has 14 amino acids. Trimming removed 8 bases at V and 2 bases at J, with 13 bases between. Here the CDR3 DNA reads TGTGCCAGCGCCCCCATGGGGCCCTACAATGAGCAGTTCTTC. It encodes CASAPMGPYNEQFF.

The chain links TRBV7-9 to TRBJ1-4; D unclear. V lost 2 bases to trimming and J lost 10 bases, with 17 bases between them. The CDR3 runs to 15 residues. CDR1 SEHNR and CDR2 FQNEAQ come from the germline V gene (reference sequence). In DNA, the CDR3 is TGTGCCAGCAGCTTAAATATAGATCGGGTAGGAAAACTGTTTTTT. As protein: CASSLNIDRVGKLFF.

In DNA form, the CDR3 reads TGTGCCACCAGGACCGATTTTGGGTTTACCGATGGCTACACCTTC. It translates to CATRTDFGFTDGYTF. The chain couples TRBV15 to TRBJ1-2; no definite D call. The CDR3 is made up of 15 amino acids. V was shortened by 6 bases and J by 6 bases, with 20 bases between the two germline ends. Germline-derived CDR1 and CDR2 are LNHNV and YYDKDF (reference sequence).

The gene calls are TRBV7-9 and TRBJ1-2, with D maybe TRBD1 (5 bases). Germline-derived CDR1 and CDR2 are SEHNR and FQNEAQ (reference sequence). V was shortened by 5 bases and J by 6 bases, with 16 bases between the two germline ends. The CDR3 runs to 14 residues. CDR3 DNA: TGTGCCAGCAGCCTCGACAGCGTTCGCCATGGCTACACCTTC. Translated, it gives CASSLDSVRHGYTF.

The chain links TRBV19 to TRBJ1-1; a possible D gene is TRBD1 (5 bases). Germline CDR1 reads LNHDA; CDR2 reads SQIVND (reference sequence). Deletions cut 3 bases from V and 3 bases from J, with 17 bases between. The CDR3 is 16 amino acids. Here the CDR3 DNA reads TGTGCCAGTAGTATTACGGGACTGGGGGATTACACTGAAGCTTTCTTT. Encoded protein: CASSITGLGDYTEAFF.

This chain links TRBV11-2 with TRBJ1-3; D is perhaps TRBD1 (6 bases). The length of the CDR3 is 19 residues. With 2 bases removed from V and 0 bases from J, the gap between germline ends came to 20 bases. CDR1 SGHAT and CDR2 FQNNGV come from the germline V gene. CDR3 loop: CASSLSGGRRLLSGNTIYF. The CDR3 coding sequence is TGTGCCAGCAGCTTATCCGGGGGGCGCCGCCTCCTCTCTGGAAACACCATATATTTT. The entire variable domain, with the rest obtained from reference TRBV11-2 and TRBJ1-3, is as follows: EAGVAQSPRYKIIEKRQSVAFWCNPISGHATLYWYQQILGQGPKLLIQFQNNGVVDDSQLPKDRFSAERLKGVDSTLKIQPAKLEDSAVYLCASSLSGGRRLLSGNTIYFGEGSWLTVV.

The chain uses TRBV7-2 and TRBJ2-7, with 14 bases identical to TRBD2. Germline V CDR1 and CDR2: SGHTA, FQGNSA. This CDR3 is built from 18 residues. After removal of 5 bases from V and 3 bases from J, the junction contained 12 bases not matched to a gene. CDR3 region: CASSLRLAGGARVYEQYF. The CDR3 region has the DNA TGTGCCAGCAGCCTCCGACTAGCGGGAGGGGCTCGGGTCTACGAGCAGTACTTC. Drawing the rest from reference TRBV7-2 and TRBJ2-7, the complete variable domain is GAGVSQSPSNKVTEKGKDVELRCDPISGHTALYWYRQSLGQGLEFLIYFQGNSAPDKSGLPSDRFSAERTGGSVSTLTIQRTQQEDSAVYLCASSLRLAGGARVYEQYFGPGTRLTVT.

The V gene is TRBV5-4, the J gene TRBJ2-2; 11 bases line up with TRBD1. The V and J ends lost 3 bases and 6 bases, in that order; junction bases with no gene match: 4. Germline CDR1 and CDR2: SGHNT and YYREEE (reference sequence). The CDR3 loop spans 15 amino acids. The CDR3 DNA follows: TGTGCCAGCAGCTCCCAGGGACAGGGGGCCGGGGAGCTGTTTTTT. Protein sequence: CASSSQGQGAGELFF.

V usage is TRBV19 and J usage is TRBJ1-2; D remains unclear. CDR1 and CDR2 from the germline V gene are LNHDA and SQIVND (reference sequence). V was clipped by 3 bases and J by 2 bases, with 10 bases between them. CDR3 length: 14 residues. This CDR3 reads CASSIQPGNYGYTF. The DNA for the CDR3 is TGTGCCAGTAGTATCCAACCGGGGAACTATGGCTACACCTTC.

The rearrangement joins TRBV2 to TRBJ2-7; TRBD1 matches 8 bases. The CDR3 has 12 amino acids. V was pared by 6 bases and J by 7 bases, with 5 bases of the junction left unmatched. CDR1 and CDR2 (germline): SNHLY, FYNNEI. Written as DNA, the CDR3 is TGTGCCAGCAGCGACGACAGGGGTGAGCAGTACTTC. Protein product: CASSDDRGEQYF.

This chain joins TRBV28 and TRBJ1-3; a weak D match, TRBD1 (6 bases). V lost 2 bases and J lost 0, with 11 bases in between. The CDR3 consists of 16 residues. CDR1 is MDHEN, CDR2 SYDVKM, per germline. The CDR3 region has the DNA TGTGCCAGCAGTTTAGGGGGCCTTAACTCTGGAAACACCATATATTTT. Translation: CASSLGGLNSGNTIYF.

The chain is built from TRBV18 and TRBJ1-1; D not resolved. Looked up from germline, CDR1 is KGHSH and CDR2 is LQKENI. The CDR3 runs 13 residues. V was clipped by 4 bases and J by 6 bases, with 12 bases between them. CDR3 sequence: CASSQGRGSEAFF. In nucleotides, the CDR3 is TGTGCCAGCTCACAGGGAAGAGGGTCTGAAGCTTTCTTT.

The rearrangement uses TRBV6-5 and TRBJ1-2; maybe TRBD1 (6 bases). Germline lookup yields CDR1 MNHEY and CDR2 SVGAGI. The CDR3 is 15 amino acids. The ends were cut back, 2 bases at V and 0 bases at J, with 10 bases in the middle. CDR3 loop: CASSYGGQPNYGYTF. The CDR3 region has the DNA TGTGCCAGCAGTTACGGGGGGCAACCTAACTATGGCTACACCTTC.

CDR3 loop: CAISEQGTGDTQYF. In DNA, the CDR3 is TGTGCCATCAGTGAGCAAGGTACCGGAGATACGCAGTATTTT. The rearrangement links TRBV10-3 to TRBJ2-3; D is undetermined. V was shortened by 2 bases and J by 5 bases, with 11 bases between the two germline ends. Germline CDR1 ENHRY, CDR2 SYGVKD. The CDR3 length is 14 residues.

The rearrangement uses TRBV9 and TRBJ1-4; D gene ambiguous. The V end lost 0 bases, the J end lost 8 bases, and 14 bases lay between the germline ends. The CDR3 covers 15 residues. Per the germline V gene, CDR1 is SGDLS and CDR2 is YYNGEE. The CDR3, as DNA: TGTGCCAGCAGCGTAGGCGGCGTATCAGGAGAAAAACTGTTTTTT. It encodes CASSVGGVSGEKLFF. Full variable domain (rest looked up from reference TRBV9 and TRBJ1-4): DSGVTQTPKHLITATGQRVTLRCSPRSGDLSVYWYQQSLDQGLQFLIQYYNGEERAKGNILERFSAQQFPDLHSELNLSSLELGDSALYFCASSVGGVSGEKLFFGSGTQLSVL.

The gene calls are TRBV7-3 and TRBJ2-7; TRBD1 matches at 11 bases. The ends lost 3 bases at V and 2 bases at J; junction bases unmatched: 0. The CDR3 consists of 14 residues. From germline, CDR1 is SGHTA and CDR2 FQGTGA. This chain's CDR3 is CASSLGQGAYEQYF. As DNA, the CDR3 is TGTGCCAGCAGCTTGGGACAGGGGGCCTACGAGCAGTACTTC.

The V gene is TRBV11-2, the J gene TRBJ1-2, with a tentative D call TRBD1 (6 bases). The CDR3 runs 15 residues. The V end was cut by 3 bases, the J end by 2 bases, with 13 bases between. Germline V gene data show CDR1 as SGHAT and CDR2 as FQNNGV. The CDR3 loop reads CASSFAQGSNYGYTF. CDR3 coding DNA: TGTGCCAGCAGCTTCGCTCAGGGGTCCAACTATGGCTACACCTTC. The complete variable domain, with remaining parts taken from reference TRBV11-2 and TRBJ1-2, reads EAGVAQSPRYKIIEKRQSVAFWCNPISGHATLYWYQQILGQGPKLLIQFQNNGVVDDSQLPKDRFSAERLKGVDSTLKIQPAKLEDSAVYLCASSFAQGSNYGYTFGSGTRLTVV.

Here the CDR3 reads CASSLKGTSGSNEQFF. DNA for the CDR3: TGTGCCAGCAGTTTAAAGGGGACTAGCGGGAGCAATGAGCAGTTCTTC. This chain connects TRBV27 to TRBJ2-1, with 14 bases that match TRBD2. Germline assignment: CDR1 MNHEY and CDR2 SMNVEV (reference sequence). CDR3 length: 16 residues. The ends lost 2 bases at V and 6 bases at J; junction bases unmatched: 3.

This sequence joins TRBV7-9 and TRBJ2-2; D not resolved. Germline loops: CDR1 SEHNR, CDR2 FQNEAQ (reference sequence). Trimming stripped 1 base from V and 3 bases from J, with 6 bases between. The CDR3 has 14 residues. The CDR3 sequence: CASSLDRYTGELFF. The CDR3 DNA is TGTGCCAGCAGCTTAGATCGCTACACCGGGGAGCTGTTTTTT.

The V and J genes are TRBV1 and TRBJ2-7; TRBD2, the table's D call, was not compared with the DNA. TRBV1 is tagged as a pseudogene. This CDR3 has 18 residues. CDR3 residues: CTSSQDSEGCRRSYEQYF. The CDR3, as DNA: TGCACCAGCAGCCAAGACAGCGAGGGCTGCAGGAGATCCTACGAGCAGTACTTC.

This CDR3 reads CASSRTGGASTEAFF. DNA of the CDR3: TGTGCCAGTAGTAGAACAGGGGGCGCGTCCACTGAAGCTTTCTTT. The chain links TRBV19 to TRBJ1-1, with 9 bases fitting TRBD1. Germline CDR1 is LNHDA and CDR2 is SQIVND (reference sequence). V lost 4 bases and J lost 4; bases outside the gene matches: 7. There are 15 residues in the CDR3.

The rearrangement links TRBV4-3 to TRBJ2-7; D not resolved. V lost 4 bases and J 3 bases, leaving 16 bases between the germline ends. The length of the CDR3 is 15 residues. CDR1 and CDR2 from the germline V gene are LGHNA and YSLEER. For the CDR3, the DNA is TGCGCCAGCAGCCCTGGGCCAACTACTCTCTACGAGCAGTACTTC. As protein: CASSPGPTTLYEQYF.

This chain joins TRBV2 and TRBJ2-1, with 8 bases matching TRBD2. Germline assignment: CDR1 SNHLY and CDR2 FYNNEI. This CDR3 has 15 residues. V shed 4 bases, J shed 3 bases, and the junction held 5 bases outside the gene matches. CDR3 bases: TGTGCCAGCAGTGTTTCCCTAGCGGGCTACAATGAGCAGTTCTTC. Residues: CASSVSLAGYNEQFF.

This chain connects TRBV10-3 to TRBJ1-3; maybe TRBD1 (5 bases). The CDR3 contains 13 residues. The ends were cut back, 7 bases at V and 3 bases at J, with 10 bases in the middle. Germline V gene sequence: CDR1 ENHRY, CDR2 SYGVKD. The CDR3 nucleotides read TGTGCCATCACTACTGGGGGTGGAAACACCATATATTTT. Amino acid sequence: CAITTGGGNTIYF.